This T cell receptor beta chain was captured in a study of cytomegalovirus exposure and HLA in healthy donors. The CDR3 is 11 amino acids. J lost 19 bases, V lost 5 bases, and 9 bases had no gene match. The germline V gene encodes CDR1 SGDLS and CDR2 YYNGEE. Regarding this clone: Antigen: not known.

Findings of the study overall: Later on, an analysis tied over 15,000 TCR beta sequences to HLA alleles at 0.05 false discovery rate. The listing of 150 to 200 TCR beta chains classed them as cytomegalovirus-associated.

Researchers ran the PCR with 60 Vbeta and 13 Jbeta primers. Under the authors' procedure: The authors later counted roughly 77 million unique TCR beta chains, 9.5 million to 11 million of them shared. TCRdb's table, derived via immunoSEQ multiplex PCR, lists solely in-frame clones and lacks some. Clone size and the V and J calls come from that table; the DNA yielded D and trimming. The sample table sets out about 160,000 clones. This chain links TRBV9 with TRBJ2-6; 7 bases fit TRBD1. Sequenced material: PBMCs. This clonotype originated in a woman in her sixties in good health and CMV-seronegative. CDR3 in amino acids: CASRSEGAPTF. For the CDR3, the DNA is TGTGCCAGCAGGTCCGAGGGGGCCCCTACTTTC. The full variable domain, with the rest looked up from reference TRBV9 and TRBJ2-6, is DSGVTQTPKHLITATGQRVTLRCSPRSGDLSVYWYQQSLDQGLQFLIQYYNGEERAKGNILERFSAQQFPDLHSELNLSSLELGDSALYFCASRSEGAPTFGAGSRLTVL.